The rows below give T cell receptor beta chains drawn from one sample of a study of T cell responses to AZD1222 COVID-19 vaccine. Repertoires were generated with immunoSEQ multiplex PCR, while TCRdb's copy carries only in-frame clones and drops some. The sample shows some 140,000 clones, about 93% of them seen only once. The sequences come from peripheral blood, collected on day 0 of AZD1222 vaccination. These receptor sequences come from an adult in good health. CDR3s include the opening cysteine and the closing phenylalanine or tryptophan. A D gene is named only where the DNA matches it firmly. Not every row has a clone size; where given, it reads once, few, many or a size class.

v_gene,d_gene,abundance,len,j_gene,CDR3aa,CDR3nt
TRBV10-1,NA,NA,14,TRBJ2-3,CASIPGDPTDTQYF,TGCGCCAGCATCCCAGGGGACCCCACAGATACGCAGTATTTT
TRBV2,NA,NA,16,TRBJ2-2,CASSTKPQGLGGELFF,TGTGCCAGCAGTACCAAACCTCAGGGGTTAGGCGGGGAGCTGTTTTTT
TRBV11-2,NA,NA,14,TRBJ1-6,CASSPPGALTPLHF,TGTGCCAGCAGCCCTCCAGGGGCACTGACCCCCCTCCACTTT
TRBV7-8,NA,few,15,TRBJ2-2,CASSLGTATGGELFF,TGTGCCAGCAGCCTCGGGACCGCCACGGGCGGGGAGCTGTTTTTT
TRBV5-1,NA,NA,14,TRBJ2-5,CASSRGSEQETQYF,TGCGCCAGCAGTCGGGGTAGCGAACAAGAGACCCAGTACTTC
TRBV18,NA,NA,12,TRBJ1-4,CASSSGSEKLFF,TGTGCCAGCTCATCAGGGAGTGAAAAACTGTTTTTT
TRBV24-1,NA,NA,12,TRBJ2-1,CATGAGDNEQFF,TGTGCCACTGGAGCAGGGGACAATGAGCAGTTCTTC
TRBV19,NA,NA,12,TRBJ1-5,CASSRQWQPQHF,TGTGCCAGTAGTAGACAGTGGCAGCCCCAGCATTTT
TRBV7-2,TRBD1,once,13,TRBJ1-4,CASSSAGQFGLFF,TGTGCCAGCAGCTCCGCGGGACAGTTCGGACTGTTTTTT
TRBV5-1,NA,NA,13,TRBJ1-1,CASRSTNREEAFF,TGCGCCAGCAGGTCGACAAACAGGGAAGAAGCTTTCTTT
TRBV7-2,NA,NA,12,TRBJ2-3,CASSLSDDTQYF,TGTGCCAGCAGCTTAAGCGATGATACGCAGTATTTT
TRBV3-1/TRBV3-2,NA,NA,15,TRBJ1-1,CASSPGLQSNTEAFF,TGTGCCAGCAGCCCAGGACTTCAGTCGAACACTGAAGCTTTCTTT
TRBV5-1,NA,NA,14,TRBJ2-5,CASSLVGREETQYF,TGCGCCAGCAGCTTGGTTGGCAGGGAGGAGACCCAGTACTTC
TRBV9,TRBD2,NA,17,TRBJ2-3,CASSVEGSSGSTDTQYF,TGTGCCAGCAGCGTAGAGGGGTCTAGCGGAAGCACAGATACGCAGTATTTT
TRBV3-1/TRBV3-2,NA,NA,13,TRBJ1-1,CASSPWMNTEAFF,TGTGCCAGCAGCCCATGGATGAACACTGAAGCTTTCTTT
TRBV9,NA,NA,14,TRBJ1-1,CASSPQGIPFEAFF,TGTGCCAGCAGCCCCCAAGGTATCCCCTTTGAAGCTTTCTTT
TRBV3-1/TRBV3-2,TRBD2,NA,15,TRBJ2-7,CASSPGLAGAYEQYF,TGTGCCAGCAGCCCGGGACTAGCGGGGGCCTACGAGCAGTACTTC
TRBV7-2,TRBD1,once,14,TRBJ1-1,CASADRAGGTEAFF,TGTGCCAGCGCCGACAGGGCAGGGGGCACTGAAGCTTTCTTT
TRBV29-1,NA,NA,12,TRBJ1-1,CSAHWGNTEAFF,TGCAGCGCCCACTGGGGAAACACTGAAGCTTTCTTT
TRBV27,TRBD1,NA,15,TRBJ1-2,CASGFSGTGAYGYTF,TGTGCCAGCGGATTTTCCGGGACAGGGGCATATGGCTACACCTTC
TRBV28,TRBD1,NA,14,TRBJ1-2,CASSLGQGGYGYTF,TGTGCCAGCAGTTTAGGCCAGGGGGGCTATGGCTACACCTTC
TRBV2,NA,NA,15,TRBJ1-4,CASSELQGRNEKLFF,TGTGCCAGCAGTGAACTGCAGGGACGAAATGAAAAACTGTTTTTT
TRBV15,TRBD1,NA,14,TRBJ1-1,CATSPGGGNTEAFF,TGTGCCACCAGCCCAGGGGGGGGGAACACTGAAGCTTTCTTT
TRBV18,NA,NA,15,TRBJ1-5,CASSLEGHSNQPQHF,TGTGCCAGCTCACTAGAGGGTCATAGCAATCAGCCCCAGCATTTT
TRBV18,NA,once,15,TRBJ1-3,CASSPGLLPENTIYF,TGTGCCAGCTCACCAGGTTTACTCCCGGAGAACACCATATATTTT
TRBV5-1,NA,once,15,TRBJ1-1,CASSLEGSMNTEAFF,TGCGCCAGCAGCTTGGAGGGATCCATGAACACTGAAGCTTTCTTT
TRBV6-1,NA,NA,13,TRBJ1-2,CASSEDTEEGYTF,TGTGCCAGCAGTGAAGATACGGAGGAAGGCTACACCTTC
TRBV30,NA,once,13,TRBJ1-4,CAWSRDWRKKLFF,TGTGCCTGGAGTAGGGACTGGAGGAAAAAACTGTTTTTT
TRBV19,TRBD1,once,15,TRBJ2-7,CASSPGQGLSYEQYF,TGTGCCAGTAGTCCGGGACAGGGTCTTTCCTACGAGCAGTACTTC
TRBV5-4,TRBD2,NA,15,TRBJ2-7,CASSTSGGHSYEQYF,TGTGCCAGCAGCACTAGCGGGGGCCACTCCTACGAGCAGTACTTC
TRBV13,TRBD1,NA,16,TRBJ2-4,CASSPGQGESKNIQYF,TGTGCCAGCAGCCCTGGACAGGGAGAATCCAAAAACATTCAGTACTTC
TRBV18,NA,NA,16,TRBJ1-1,CASSPLYTSMNTEAFF,TGTGCCAGCTCACCACTTTATACCAGCATGAACACTGAAGCTTTCTTT
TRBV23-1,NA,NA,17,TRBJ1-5,CASSQSGRGVGNQPQHF,TGCGCCAGCAGTCAATCGGGGAGGGGAGTGGGCAATCAGCCCCAGCATTTT
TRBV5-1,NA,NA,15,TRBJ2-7,CASSLGQMGSYEQYF,TGCGCCAGCAGCTTGGGGCAGATGGGCTCCTACGAGCAGTACTTC
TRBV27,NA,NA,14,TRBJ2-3,CASSLGASTDTQYF,TGTGCCAGCAGTTTAGGGGCTAGCACAGATACGCAGTATTTT
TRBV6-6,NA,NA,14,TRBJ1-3,CASTLLGGGNTIYF,TGTGCCAGCACCCTCCTCGGGGGGGGAAACACCATATATTTT
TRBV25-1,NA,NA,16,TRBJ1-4,CASSDWGTTDMEKLFF,TGTGCCAGCAGTGACTGGGGGACGACGGACATGGAAAAACTGTTTTTT
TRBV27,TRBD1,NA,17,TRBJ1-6,CASSLSAGSGGNSPLHF,TGTGCCAGCAGTTTATCGGCAGGGTCAGGGGGTAATTCACCCCTCCACTTT
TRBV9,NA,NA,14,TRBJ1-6,CASSVTGYNSPLHF,TGTGCCAGCAGCGTGACGGGTTATAATTCACCCCTCCACTTT
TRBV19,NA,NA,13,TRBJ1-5,CASAVVSYQPQHF,TGTGCCAGTGCAGTCGTATCTTATCAGCCCCAGCATTTT
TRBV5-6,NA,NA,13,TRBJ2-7,CASSLDGNYEQYF,TGTGCCAGCAGCCTCGACGGCAACTACGAGCAGTACTTC
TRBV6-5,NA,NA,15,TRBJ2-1,CASSYGRGGPDEQFF,TGTGCCAGCAGTTACGGGAGGGGGGGCCCCGATGAGCAGTTCTTC